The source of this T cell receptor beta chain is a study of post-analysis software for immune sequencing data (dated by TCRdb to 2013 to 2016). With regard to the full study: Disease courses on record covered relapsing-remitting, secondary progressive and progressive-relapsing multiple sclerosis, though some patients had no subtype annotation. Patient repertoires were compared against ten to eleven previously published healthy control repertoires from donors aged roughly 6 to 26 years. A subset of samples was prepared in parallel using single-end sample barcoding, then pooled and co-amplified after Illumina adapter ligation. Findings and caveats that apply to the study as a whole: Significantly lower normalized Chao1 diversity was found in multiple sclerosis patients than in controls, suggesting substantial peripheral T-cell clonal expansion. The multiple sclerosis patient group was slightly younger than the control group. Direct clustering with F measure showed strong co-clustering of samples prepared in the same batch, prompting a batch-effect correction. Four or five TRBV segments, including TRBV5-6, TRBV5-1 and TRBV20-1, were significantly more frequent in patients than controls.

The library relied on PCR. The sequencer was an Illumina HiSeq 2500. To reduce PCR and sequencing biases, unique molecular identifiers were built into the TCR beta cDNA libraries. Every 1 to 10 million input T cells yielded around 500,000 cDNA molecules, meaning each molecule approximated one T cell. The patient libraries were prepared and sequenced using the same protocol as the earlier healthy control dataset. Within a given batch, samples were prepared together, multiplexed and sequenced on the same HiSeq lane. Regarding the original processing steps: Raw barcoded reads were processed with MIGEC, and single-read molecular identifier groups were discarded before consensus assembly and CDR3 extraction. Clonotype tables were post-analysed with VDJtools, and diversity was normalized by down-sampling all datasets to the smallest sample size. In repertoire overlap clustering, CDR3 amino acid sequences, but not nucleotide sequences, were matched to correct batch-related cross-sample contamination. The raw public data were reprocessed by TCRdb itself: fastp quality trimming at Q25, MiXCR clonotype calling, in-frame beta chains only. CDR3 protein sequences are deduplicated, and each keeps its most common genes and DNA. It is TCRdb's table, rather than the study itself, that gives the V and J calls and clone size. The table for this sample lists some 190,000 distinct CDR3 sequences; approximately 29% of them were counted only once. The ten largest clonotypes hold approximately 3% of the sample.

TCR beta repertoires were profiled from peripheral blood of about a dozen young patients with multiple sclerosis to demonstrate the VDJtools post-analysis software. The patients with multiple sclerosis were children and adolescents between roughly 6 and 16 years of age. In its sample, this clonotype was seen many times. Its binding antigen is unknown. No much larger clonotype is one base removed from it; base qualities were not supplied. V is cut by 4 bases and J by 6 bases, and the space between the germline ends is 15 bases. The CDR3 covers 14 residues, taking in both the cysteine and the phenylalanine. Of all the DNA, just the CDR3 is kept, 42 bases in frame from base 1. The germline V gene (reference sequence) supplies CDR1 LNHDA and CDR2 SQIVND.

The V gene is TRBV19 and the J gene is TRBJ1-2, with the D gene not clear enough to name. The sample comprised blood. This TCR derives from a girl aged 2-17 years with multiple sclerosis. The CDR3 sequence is CASSNGRIGNGYTF. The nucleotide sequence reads TGTGCCAGTAGTAACGGACGGATAGGAAATGGCTACACCTTC.